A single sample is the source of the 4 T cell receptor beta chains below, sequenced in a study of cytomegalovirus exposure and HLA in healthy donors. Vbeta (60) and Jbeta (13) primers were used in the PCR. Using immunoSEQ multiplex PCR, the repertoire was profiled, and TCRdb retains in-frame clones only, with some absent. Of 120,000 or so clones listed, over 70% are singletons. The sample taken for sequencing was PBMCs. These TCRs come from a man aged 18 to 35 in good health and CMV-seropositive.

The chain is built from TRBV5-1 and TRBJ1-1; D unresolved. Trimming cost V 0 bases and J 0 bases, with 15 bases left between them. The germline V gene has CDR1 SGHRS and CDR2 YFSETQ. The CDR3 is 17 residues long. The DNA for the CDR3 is TGCGCCAGCAGCTTGGTTCTGGGATTCGGGGTGAACACTGAAGCTTTCTTT. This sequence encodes CASSLVLGFGVNTEAFF.

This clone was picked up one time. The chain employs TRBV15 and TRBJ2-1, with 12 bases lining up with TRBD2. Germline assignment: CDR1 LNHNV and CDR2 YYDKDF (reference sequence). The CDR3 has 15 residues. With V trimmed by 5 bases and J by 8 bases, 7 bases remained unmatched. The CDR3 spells CATSGRLAGEYEQFF. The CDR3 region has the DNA TGTGCCACCAGCGGACGACTAGCGGGAGAGTATGAGCAGTTCTTC.

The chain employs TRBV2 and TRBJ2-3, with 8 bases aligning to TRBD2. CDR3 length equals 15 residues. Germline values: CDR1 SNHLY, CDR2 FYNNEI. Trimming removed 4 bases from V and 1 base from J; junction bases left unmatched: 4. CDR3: CASSAQTSGTDTQYF. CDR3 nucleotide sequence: TGTGCCAGCAGTGCCCAGACTAGCGGCACAGATACGCAGTATTTT. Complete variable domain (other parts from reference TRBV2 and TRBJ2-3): EPEVTQTPSHQVTQMGQEVILRCVPISNHLYFYWYRQILGQKVEFLVSFYNNEISEKSEIFDDQFSVERPDGSNFTLKIRSTKLEDSAMYFCASSAQTSGTDTQYFGPGTRLTVL.

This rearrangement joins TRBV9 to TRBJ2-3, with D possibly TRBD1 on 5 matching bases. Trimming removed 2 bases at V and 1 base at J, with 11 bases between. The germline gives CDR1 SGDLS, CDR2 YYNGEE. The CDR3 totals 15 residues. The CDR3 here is CASSVGAEGTDTQYF. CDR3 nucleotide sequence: TGTGCCAGCAGCGTTGGGGCAGAAGGCACAGATACGCAGTATTTT.